This TCR beta chain was sequenced during a study of cytomegalovirus exposure and HLA in healthy donors. Overall study context: Unique TCRs from HLA-typed donors, about 85 million of them, were held in an early data release. Most donors, 70% to 85% of some 400 genotyped, fell in the Caucasian-associated ancestry cluster. Study outcomes and limitations: Accurate predictions that matched the HLA-A and HLA-B alleles of most subjects were reportedly made from TCR beta sequences. Accounts indicate the classifier identified cytomegalovirus status with strong specificity and sensitivity.

About this clone itself: Its specificity is not known.

The length of the CDR3 is 17 residues. The V end was cut by 0 bases, the J end by 1 base, with 15 bases between. Germline V lookup: CDR1 SEHNR, CDR2 FQNEAQ (reference sequence). Primers: 60 Vbeta forward and 13 Jbeta reverse. Some clones are missing from TCRdb's copy, which holds only in-frame ones; the method was immunoSEQ multiplex PCR. The repertoire holds some 150,000 clones, with roughly 80% as singletons. The clonotype comes from a woman aged 40 to 50 in good health and CMV-seronegative. The V call is TRBV7-9, the J call TRBJ1-1; no definite D call. The material sequenced was PBMCs. CDR3 sequence (DNA): TGTGCCAGCAGCTTAGCTCCCCGCGCTCCGGGGAACACTGAAGCTTTCTTT. This codes for CASSLAPRAPGNTEAFF. Drawing the rest from reference TRBV7-9 and TRBJ1-1, the complete variable domain is DTGVSQNPRHKITKRGQNVTFRCDPISEHNRLYWYRQTLGQGPEFLTYFQNEAQLEKSRLLSDRFSAERPKGSFSTLEIQRTEQGDSAMYLCASSLAPRAPGNTEAFFGQGTRLTVV.